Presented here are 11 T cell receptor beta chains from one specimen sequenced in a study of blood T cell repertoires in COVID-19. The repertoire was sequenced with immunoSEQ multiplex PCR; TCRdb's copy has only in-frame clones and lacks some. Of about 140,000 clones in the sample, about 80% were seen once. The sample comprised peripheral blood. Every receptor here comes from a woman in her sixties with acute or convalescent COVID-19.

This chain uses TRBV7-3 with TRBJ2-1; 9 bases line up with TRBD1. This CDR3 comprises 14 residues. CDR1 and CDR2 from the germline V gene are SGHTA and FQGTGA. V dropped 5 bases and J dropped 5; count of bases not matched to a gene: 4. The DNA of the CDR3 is TGTGCCAGCAGCACGACAGGGGGTGACAATGAGCAGTTCTTC. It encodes CASSTTGGDNEQFF.

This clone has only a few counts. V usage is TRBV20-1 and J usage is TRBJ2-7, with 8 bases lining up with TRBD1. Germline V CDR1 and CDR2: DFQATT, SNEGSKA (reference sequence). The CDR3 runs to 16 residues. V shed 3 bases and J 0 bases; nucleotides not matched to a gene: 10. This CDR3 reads CSASQLWTGSSYEQYF. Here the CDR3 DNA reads TGCAGTGCTAGTCAACTCTGGACAGGGAGCTCCTACGAGCAGTACTTC.

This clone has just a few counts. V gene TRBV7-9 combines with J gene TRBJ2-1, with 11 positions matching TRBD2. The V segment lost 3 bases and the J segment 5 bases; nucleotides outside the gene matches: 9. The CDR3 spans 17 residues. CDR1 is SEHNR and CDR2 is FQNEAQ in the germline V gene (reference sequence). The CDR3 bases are TGTGCCAGCAGCTTGATCGGGACTAGCGGATACCACAATGAGCAGTTCTTC. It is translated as CASSLIGTSGYHNEQFF.

Written as DNA, the CDR3 is TGTGCCAGCAGCTTCGCGACAGGAGAAGCTTTCTTT. It translates to CASSFATGEAFF. This chain links TRBV11-3 with TRBJ1-1, with D perhaps TRBD1 (6 bases). Germline values: CDR1 SGHNT, CDR2 YENEEA. The CDR3 is 12 amino acids. Trimming took off 3 bases at V and 8 bases at J, with 10 bases between the two ends.

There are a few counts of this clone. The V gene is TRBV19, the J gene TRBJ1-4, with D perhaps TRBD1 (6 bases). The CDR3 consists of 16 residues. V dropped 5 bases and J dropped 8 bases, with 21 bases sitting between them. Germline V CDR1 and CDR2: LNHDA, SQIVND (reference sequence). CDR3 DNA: TGTGCCAGTAGTCCCGGGTGGAGGAGGACAGCCGAAAAACTGTTTTTT. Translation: CASSPGWRRTAEKLFF.

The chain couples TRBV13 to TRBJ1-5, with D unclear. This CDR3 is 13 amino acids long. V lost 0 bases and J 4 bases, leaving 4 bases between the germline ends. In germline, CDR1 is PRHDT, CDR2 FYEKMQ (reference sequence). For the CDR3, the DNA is TGTGCCAGCAGCTTAGGACAAAATCAGCCCCAGCATTTT. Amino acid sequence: CASSLGQNQPQHF.

This chain's CDR3 is CAWGLAGGYEQYF. CDR3 in DNA: TGTGCCTGGGGACTAGCGGGAGGATACGAGCAGTACTTC. The chain has TRBV30 and TRBJ2-7; 14 bases fit TRBD2. The CDR3 is 13 residues long. From germline, CDR1 is GTSNPN and CDR2 SVGIG (reference sequence). Trimming removed 5 bases from V and 4 bases from J; junction bases left unmatched: 1.

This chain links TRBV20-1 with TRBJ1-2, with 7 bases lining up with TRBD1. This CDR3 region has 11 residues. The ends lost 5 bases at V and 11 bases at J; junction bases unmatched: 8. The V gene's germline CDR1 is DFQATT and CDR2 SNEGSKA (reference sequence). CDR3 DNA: TGCAGTGCTCCGACACAGACAGGGTACACCTTC. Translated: CSAPTQTGYTF.

CDR3 coding DNA: TGTGCCAGCAGTGAAGCAGACAGGGTGAATCAGCCCCAGCATTTT. Translating gives CASSEADRVNQPQHF. This rearrangement joins TRBV6-1 to TRBJ1-5; TRBD1 aligns across 7 bases. The germline V gene encodes CDR1 MNHNS and CDR2 SASEGT. The CDR3 spans 15 residues. V shed 0 bases, J shed 4 bases, and the junction held 3 bases outside the gene matches.

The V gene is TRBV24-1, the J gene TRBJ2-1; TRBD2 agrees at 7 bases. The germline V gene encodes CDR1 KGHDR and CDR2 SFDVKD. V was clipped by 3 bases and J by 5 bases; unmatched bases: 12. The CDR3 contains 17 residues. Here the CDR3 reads CATSDLSSGGSHNEQFF. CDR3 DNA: TGTGCCACCAGTGATCTGTCTAGCGGAGGGTCCCACAATGAGCAGTTCTTC.

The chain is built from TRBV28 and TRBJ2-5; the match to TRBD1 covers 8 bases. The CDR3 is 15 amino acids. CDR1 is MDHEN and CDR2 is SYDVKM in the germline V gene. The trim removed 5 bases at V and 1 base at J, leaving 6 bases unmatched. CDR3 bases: TGTGCCAGCAGTACCCCGACAGGGGCCCAAGAGACCCAGTACTTC. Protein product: CASSTPTGAQETQYF.